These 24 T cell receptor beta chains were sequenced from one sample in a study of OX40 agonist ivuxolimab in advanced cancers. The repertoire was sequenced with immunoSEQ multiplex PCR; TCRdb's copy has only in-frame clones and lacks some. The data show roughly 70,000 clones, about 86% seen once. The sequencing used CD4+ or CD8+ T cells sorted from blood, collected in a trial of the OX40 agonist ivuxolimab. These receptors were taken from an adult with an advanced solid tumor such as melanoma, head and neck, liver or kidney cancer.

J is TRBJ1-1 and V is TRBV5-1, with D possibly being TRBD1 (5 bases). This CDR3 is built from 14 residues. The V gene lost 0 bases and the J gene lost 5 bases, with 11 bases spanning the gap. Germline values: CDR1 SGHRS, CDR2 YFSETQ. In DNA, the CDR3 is TGCGCCAGCAGCTTGGAAGGGGCAGTGACTGAAGCTTTCTTT. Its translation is CASSLEGAVTEAFF.

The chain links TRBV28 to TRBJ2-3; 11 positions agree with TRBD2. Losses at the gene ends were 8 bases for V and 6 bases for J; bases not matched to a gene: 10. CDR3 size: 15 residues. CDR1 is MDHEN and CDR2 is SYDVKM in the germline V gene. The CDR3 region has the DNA TGTGCCAGCTGGGGTAGCGGGGGGGTATGGGATACGCAGTATTTT. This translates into CASWGSGGVWDTQYF.

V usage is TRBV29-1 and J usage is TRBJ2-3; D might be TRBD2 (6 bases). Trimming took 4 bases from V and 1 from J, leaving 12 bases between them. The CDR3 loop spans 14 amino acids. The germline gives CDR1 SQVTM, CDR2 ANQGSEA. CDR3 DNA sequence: TGCAGCGTTGGGGGGGTCGGGGGCACAGATACGCAGTATTTT. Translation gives CSVGGVGGTDTQYF.

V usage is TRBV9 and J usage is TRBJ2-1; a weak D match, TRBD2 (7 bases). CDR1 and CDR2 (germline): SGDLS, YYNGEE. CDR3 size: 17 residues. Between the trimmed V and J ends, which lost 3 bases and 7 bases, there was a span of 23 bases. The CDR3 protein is CASSDPWGGGTRNEQFF. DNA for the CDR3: TGTGCCAGCAGCGACCCCTGGGGGGGCGGGACAAGGAATGAGCAGTTCTTC.

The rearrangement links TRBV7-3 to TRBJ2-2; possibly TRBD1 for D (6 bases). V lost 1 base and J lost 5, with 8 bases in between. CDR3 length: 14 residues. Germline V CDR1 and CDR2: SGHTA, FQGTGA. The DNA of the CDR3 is TGTGCCAGCAGCTTAAAGGGGGATACCGGGGAGCTGTTTTTT. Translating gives CASSLKGDTGELFF.

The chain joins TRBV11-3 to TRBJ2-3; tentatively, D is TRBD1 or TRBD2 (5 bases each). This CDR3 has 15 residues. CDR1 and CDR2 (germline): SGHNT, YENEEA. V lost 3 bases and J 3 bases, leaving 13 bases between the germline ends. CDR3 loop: CASSFRGTTTDTQYF. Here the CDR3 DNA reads TGTGCCAGCAGCTTCCGAGGGACGACGACAGATACGCAGTATTTT.

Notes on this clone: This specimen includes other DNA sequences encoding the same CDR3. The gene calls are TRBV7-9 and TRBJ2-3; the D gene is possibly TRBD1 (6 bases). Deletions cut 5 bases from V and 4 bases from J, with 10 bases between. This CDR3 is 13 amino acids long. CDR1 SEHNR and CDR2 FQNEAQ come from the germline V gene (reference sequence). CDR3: CASSPRGPDTQYF. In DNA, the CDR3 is TGTGCCAGCAGCCCCAGGGGCCCAGATACGCAGTATTTT.

CDR3 residues: CASSWGYEQYF. The CDR3 DNA reads as TGTGCCAGCAGCTGGGGGTACGAGCAGTACTTC. This sequence joins TRBV11-2 and TRBJ2-7, with D perhaps assigned TRBD1 or TRBD2 (5 bases each). The CDR3 runs 11 residues. Trimming cost V 4 bases and J 4 bases, with 5 bases left between them. The germline V gene has CDR1 SGHAT and CDR2 FQNNGV.

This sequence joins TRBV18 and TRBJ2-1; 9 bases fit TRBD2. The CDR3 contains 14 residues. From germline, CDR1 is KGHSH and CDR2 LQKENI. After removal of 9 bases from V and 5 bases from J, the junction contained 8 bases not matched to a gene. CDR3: CASFQTSGNNEQFF. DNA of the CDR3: TGTGCCAGTTTCCAGACTAGCGGCAACAATGAGCAGTTCTTC.

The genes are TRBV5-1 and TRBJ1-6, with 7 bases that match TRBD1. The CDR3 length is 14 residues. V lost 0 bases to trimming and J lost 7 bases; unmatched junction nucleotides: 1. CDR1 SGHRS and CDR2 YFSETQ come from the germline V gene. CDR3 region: CASSLEQGNSPLHF. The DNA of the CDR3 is TGCGCCAGCAGCTTGGAACAGGGGAATTCACCCCTCCACTTT.

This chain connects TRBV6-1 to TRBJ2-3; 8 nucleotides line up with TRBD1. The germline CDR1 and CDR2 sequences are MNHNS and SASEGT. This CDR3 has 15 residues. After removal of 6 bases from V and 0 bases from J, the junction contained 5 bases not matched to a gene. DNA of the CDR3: TGTGCCAGCAGCCCTCGGACAGGGAGCACAGATACGCAGTATTTT. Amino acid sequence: CASSPRTGSTDTQYF.

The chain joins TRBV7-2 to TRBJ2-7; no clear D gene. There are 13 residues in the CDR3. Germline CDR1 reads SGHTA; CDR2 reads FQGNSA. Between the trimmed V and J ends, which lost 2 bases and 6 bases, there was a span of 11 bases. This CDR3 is CASSLLPGSEQYF. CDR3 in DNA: TGTGCCAGCAGCTTACTTCCCGGGTCCGAGCAGTACTTC.

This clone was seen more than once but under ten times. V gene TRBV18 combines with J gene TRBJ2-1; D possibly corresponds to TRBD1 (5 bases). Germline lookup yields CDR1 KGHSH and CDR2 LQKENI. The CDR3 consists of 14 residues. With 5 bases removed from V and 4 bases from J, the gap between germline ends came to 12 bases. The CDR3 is CASSTSQGYNEQFF. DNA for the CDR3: TGTGCCAGCTCAACAAGTCAGGGTTACAATGAGCAGTTCTTC.

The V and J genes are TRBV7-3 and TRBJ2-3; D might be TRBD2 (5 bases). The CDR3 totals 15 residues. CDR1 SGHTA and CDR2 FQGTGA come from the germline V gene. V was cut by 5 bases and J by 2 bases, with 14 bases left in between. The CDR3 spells CASSLGLPDTDTQYF. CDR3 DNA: TGTGCCAGCAGCCTCGGACTCCCCGACACAGATACGCAGTATTTT.

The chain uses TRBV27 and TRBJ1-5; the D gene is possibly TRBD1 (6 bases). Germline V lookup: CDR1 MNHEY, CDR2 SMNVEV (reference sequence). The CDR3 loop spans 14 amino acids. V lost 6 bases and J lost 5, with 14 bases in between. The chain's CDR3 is CASRDYREDQPQHF. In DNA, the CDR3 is TGTGCCAGCAGAGACTACAGGGAGGATCAGCCCCAGCATTTT.

CDR3 amino acids: CASSSTRAGVLAGELFF. Here the CDR3 DNA reads TGTGCCAGCAGCTCCACTAGGGCGGGAGTTCTCGCCGGGGAGCTGTTTTTT. The chain recombines TRBV5-6 with TRBJ2-2, with 7 bases that match TRBD2. This CDR3 has 17 residues. V was clipped by 3 bases and J by 6 bases; unmatched bases: 14. The germline V gene has CDR1 SGHDT and CDR2 YYEEEE.

Here the CDR3 DNA reads TGTGCCAGCAGACGCGGACTAGCGGGAGGGGGGTACCAAGAGACCCAGTACTTC. As protein: CASRRGLAGGGYQETQYF. The rearrangement joins TRBV2 to TRBJ2-5, with TRBD2 matching over 15 bases. CDR1 and CDR2 (germline): SNHLY, FYNNEI. The CDR3 covers 18 residues. The junction had 8 bases not matched to a gene; V was cut back by 6 bases and J by 0 bases.

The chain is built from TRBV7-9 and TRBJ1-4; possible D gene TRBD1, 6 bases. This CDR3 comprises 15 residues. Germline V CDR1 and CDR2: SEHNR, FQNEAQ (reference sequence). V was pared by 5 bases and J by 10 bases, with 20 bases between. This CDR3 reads CASSLEGLGAGKLFF. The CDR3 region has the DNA TGTGCCAGCAGCCTCGAAGGGTTGGGGGCCGGAAAACTGTTTTTT.

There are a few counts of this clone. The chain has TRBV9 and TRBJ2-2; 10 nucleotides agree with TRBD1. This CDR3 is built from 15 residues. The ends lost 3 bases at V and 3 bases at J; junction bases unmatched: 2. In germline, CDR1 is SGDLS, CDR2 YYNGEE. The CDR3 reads CASSAGTGDTGELFF. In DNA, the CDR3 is TGTGCCAGCAGCGCCGGGACAGGGGACACCGGGGAGCTGTTTTTT.

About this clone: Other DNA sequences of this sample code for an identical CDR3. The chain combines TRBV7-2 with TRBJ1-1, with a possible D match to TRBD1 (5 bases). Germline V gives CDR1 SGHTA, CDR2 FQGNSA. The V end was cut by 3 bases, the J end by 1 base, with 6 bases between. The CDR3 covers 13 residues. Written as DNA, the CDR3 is TGTGCCAGCAGCTTGACAGCGAACACTGAAGCTTTCTTT. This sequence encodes CASSLTANTEAFF.

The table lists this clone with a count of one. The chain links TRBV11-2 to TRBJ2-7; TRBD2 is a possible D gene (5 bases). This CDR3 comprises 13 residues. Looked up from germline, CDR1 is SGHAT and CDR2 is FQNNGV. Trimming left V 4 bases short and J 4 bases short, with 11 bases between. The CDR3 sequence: CASSSGNLYEQYF. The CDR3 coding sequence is TGTGCCAGCAGCTCCGGGAACTTATACGAGCAGTACTTC.

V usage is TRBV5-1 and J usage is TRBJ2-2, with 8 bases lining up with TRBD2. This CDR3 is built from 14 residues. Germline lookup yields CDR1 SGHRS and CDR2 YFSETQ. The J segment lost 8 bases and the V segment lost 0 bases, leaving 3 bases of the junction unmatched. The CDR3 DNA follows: TGCGCCAGCAGCTTGGACGGGAGGGGAGGGGAGCTGTTTTTT. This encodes CASSLDGRGGELFF.

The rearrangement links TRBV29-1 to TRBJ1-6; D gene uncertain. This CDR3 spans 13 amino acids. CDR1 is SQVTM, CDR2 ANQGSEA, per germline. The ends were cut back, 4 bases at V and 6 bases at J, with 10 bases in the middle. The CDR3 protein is CSVVAGSNSPLHF. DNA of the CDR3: TGCAGCGTTGTCGCAGGTTCTAATTCACCCCTCCACTTT.

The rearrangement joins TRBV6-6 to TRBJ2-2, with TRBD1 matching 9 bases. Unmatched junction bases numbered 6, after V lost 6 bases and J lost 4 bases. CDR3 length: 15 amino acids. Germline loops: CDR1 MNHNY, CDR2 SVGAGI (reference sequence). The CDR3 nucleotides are TGTGCCAGCAGGGCGACAGGGGGGCCCACCGGGGAGCTGTTTTTT. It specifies CASRATGGPTGELFF.